This TCR beta chain emerged from a study of T cell clonotyping in hematopoietic cell transplantation. The study, taken as a whole, reports: Recipient TCR diversity dropped after transplant; expanded clonotypes rose from day 30 to 180. Broader posttransplant TCR repertoire diversity was predicted by graft donor and pretransplant recipient Inverse Simpson Index values.

This clone was seen a handful of times. Its specificity is not known. Sequencing used immunoSEQ multiplex PCR; TCRdb keeps in-frame clones, though not all of them. The table lists under 35,000 clones, 70% to 75% of them singletons. Trimming cost V 7 bases and J 2 bases, with 8 bases left between them. Germline V lookup: CDR1 SQVTM, CDR2 ANQGSEA. This CDR3 is 12 amino acids long. Time point defined: recipient sample about 28 days before transplant, after cytoreduction. The chain carries TRBV29-1 and TRBJ2-2; D gene unclear. The sample in question was peripheral blood mononuclear cells, obtained before stem cell transplant. This TCR was sampled from a man aged 45-65 years with myelodysplastic syndrome. Some clones in this sample may be carry-over from other donors' samples. The CDR3 DNA reads TGCAGCGGGTACCTAAACACCGGGGAGCTGTTTTTT. It yields the protein CSGYLNTGELFF.